The 19 T cell receptor beta chains reported below all come from one sample, sequenced in a study of blood T cell repertoires in COVID-19. Sequencing was performed with immunoSEQ multiplex PCR; in TCRdb, only in-frame clones are kept and a portion is missing. The table records roughly 220,000 clones, roughly 88% of them present only once. The specimen sequenced was peripheral blood. These receptors were collected from a woman aged 40 to 50 who had recovered from COVID-19.

V usage is TRBV27 and J usage is TRBJ2-7; a weak D match, TRBD2 (5 bases). The CDR3 runs to 14 residues. From germline, CDR1 is MNHEY and CDR2 SMNVEV (reference sequence). Trimming took off 2 bases at V and 0 bases at J, with 8 bases between the two ends. The CDR3 DNA reads TGTGCCAGCAGTTTAGGTCGGGGCTCCTACGAGCAGTACTTC. It translates to CASSLGRGSYEQYF.

The chain joins TRBV11-3 to TRBJ1-6; 9 bases are shared with TRBD1. Per the germline V gene, CDR1 is SGHNT and CDR2 is YENEEA. The CDR3 contains 14 residues. V dropped 6 bases and J dropped 7; count of bases not matched to a gene: 4. CDR3 bases: TGTGCCAGCAGATCCGGGACAGGGAATTCACCCCTCCACTTT. It yields the protein CASRSGTGNSPLHF.

This clone has just one count. The chain combines TRBV18 with TRBJ1-1; D is unclear. The CDR3 has 14 amino acids. The germline gives CDR1 KGHSH, CDR2 LQKENI. With 4 bases removed from V and 8 bases from J, the gap between germline ends came to 17 bases. The DNA for the CDR3 is TGTGCCAGCTCACAGATCTCACTCCCGGAGGAAGCTTTCTTT. This codes for CASSQISLPEEAFF.

The rearrangement links TRBV9 to TRBJ1-6, with a weak D call TRBD1 (6 bases). V gave up 2 bases and J gave up 5 bases, with 11 bases separating them. CDR3 length: 15 amino acids. Germline V lookup: CDR1 SGDLS, CDR2 YYNGEE. Here the CDR3 DNA reads TGTGCCAGCAGCGTGTTAGGGGGGGATAATTCACCCCTCCACTTT. It specifies CASSVLGGDNSPLHF.

The rearrangement uses TRBV27 and TRBJ2-3; possibly TRBD2 for D (6 bases). This CDR3 is built from 16 residues. Trimming took 5 bases from V and 4 from J, leaving 19 bases between them. Germline CDR1 MNHEY, CDR2 SMNVEV (reference sequence). The CDR3 coding sequence is TGTGCCAGCAGTCAAAAGGGCGGATGGAGGGCAGATACGCAGTATTTT. It is translated as CASSQKGGWRADTQYF.

The CDR3 region has the DNA TGTGCCAGCAGCTTCGAAAGGGGCTATGGCTACACCTTC. It encodes CASSFERGYGYTF. This rearrangement joins TRBV7-2 to TRBJ1-2; D might be TRBD1 (5 bases). Trimming left V 3 bases short and J 4 bases short, with 9 bases between. The germline V gene has CDR1 SGHTA and CDR2 FQGNSA. CDR3 length: 13 residues.

Only a few counts were recorded for this clone. The V call is TRBV2, the J call TRBJ2-1, with D tentatively TRBD2 (6 bases). Germline V gene sequence: CDR1 SNHLY, CDR2 FYNNEI. The V gene lost 0 bases and the J gene lost 5 bases, with 17 bases spanning the gap. The CDR3 sequence is 17 residues long. The CDR3 DNA follows: TGTGCCAGCAGTGAAGCGCGAGGGGCGCGGGAAAACAATGAGCAGTTCTTC. Its translation: CASSEARGARENNEQFF.

The rearrangement joins TRBV7-2 to TRBJ2-5, with D possibly matching TRBD2 (5 bases). The CDR3 runs to 13 residues. The V and J ends lost 5 bases and 1 base respectively, with 8 bases between them. CDR1 is SGHTA and CDR2 is FQGNSA in the germline V gene. CDR3 coding DNA: TGTGCCAGCAGCGACCGGGGCCAAGAGACCCAGTACTTC. Encoded protein: CASSDRGQETQYF.

This clone was seen many times. J is TRBJ1-5 and V is TRBV28; D is ambiguous. The CDR3 loop spans 12 amino acids. V was cut by 5 bases and J by 5 bases, with 7 bases left in between. In germline, CDR1 is MDHEN, CDR2 SYDVKM. CDR3 bases: TGTGCCAGCAGTCCCAGGCATCAGCCCCAGCATTTT. It translates to CASSPRHQPQHF.

J is TRBJ2-7 and V is TRBV6-1; a weak D match, TRBD2 (7 bases). Germline CDR1 and CDR2: MNHNS and SASEGT. V was clipped by 0 bases and J by 7 bases, with 13 bases between them. CDR3 length: 14 residues. Here the CDR3 DNA reads TGTGCCAGCAGTGAAGCTGGGGGGGCGGGGGAGCAGTACTTC. Amino acids: CASSEAGGAGEQYF.

The chain links TRBV13 to TRBJ2-3; D ambiguous. The CDR3 is 15 residues long. Germline loops: CDR1 PRHDT, CDR2 FYEKMQ (reference sequence). Trimming shortened V by 5 bases and J by 2 bases, and 14 bases separated the two germline ends. The CDR3 nucleotides read TGTGCCAGCAGCGGAGAAGTTTTAAACACAGATACGCAGTATTTT. It is translated as CASSGEVLNTDTQYF.

The chain joins TRBV10-2 to TRBJ1-5, with 7 bases matching TRBD1. The CDR3 consists of 13 residues. Germline CDR1 WSHSY, CDR2 SAAADI. With V trimmed by 6 bases and J by 6 bases, 5 bases remained unmatched. CDR3 in DNA: TGCGCCAGCAGGCCAGGGGGTGCTCAGCCCCAGCATTTT. This translates into CASRPGGAQPQHF.

The gene calls are TRBV27 and TRBJ1-5; 7 nucleotides match TRBD1. V was pared by 10 bases and J by 5 bases, with 5 bases of the junction left unmatched. Germline CDR1 is MNHEY and CDR2 is SMNVEV (reference sequence). CDR3 size: 12 residues. The CDR3 DNA is TGTGCCACCGGGACAGTCGATCAGCCCCAGCATTTT. Amino acid sequence: CATGTVDQPQHF.

The chain is built from TRBV3-1 (or the pseudogene TRBV3-2) and TRBJ1-4; D is unresolved. The CDR3 loop spans 15 amino acids. The V and J ends lost 4 bases and 3 bases respectively, with 12 bases between them. Germline V gene lookup returns CDR1 LGHDT and CDR2 YNNKEL (reference sequence). This chain's CDR3 is CASSPSLQSNEKLFF. CDR3 coding DNA: TGTGCCAGCAGCCCAAGTTTGCAGTCTAATGAAAAACTGTTTTTT.

The chain is built from TRBV30 and TRBJ1-1; possibly TRBD1 for D (5 bases). Trimming removed 3 bases from V and 1 base from J, with 15 bases in between. The CDR3 extends over 15 amino acids. The germline gives CDR1 GTSNPN, CDR2 SVGIG (reference sequence). The CDR3 spells CAWSRREAGNTEAFF. DNA for the CDR3: TGTGCCTGGAGCCGCAGGGAAGCAGGGAACACTGAAGCTTTCTTT. The full variable domain, completed using reference TRBV30 and TRBJ1-1, is SQTIHQWPATLVQPVGSPLSLECTVEGTSNPNLYWYRQAAGRGLQLLFYSVGIGQISSEVPQNLSASRPQDRQFILSSKKLLLSDSGFYLCAWSRREAGNTEAFFGQGTRLTVV.

The J gene is TRBJ2-1, the V gene TRBV11-2; D is possibly TRBD2 (6 bases). V gave up 5 bases and J gave up 7 bases, with 15 bases separating them. Germline lookup yields CDR1 SGHAT and CDR2 FQNNGV. The CDR3 is 14 residues long. DNA of the CDR3: TGTGCCAGCAGCCCACGACCCGGAGGGAATGAGCAGTTCTTC. Its translation: CASSPRPGGNEQFF.

The rearrangement links TRBV18 to TRBJ2-7; possibly TRBD1 for D (5 bases). Germline V gene sequence: CDR1 KGHSH, CDR2 LQKENI. The V end lost 3 bases, the J end lost 4 bases, and 7 bases lay between the germline ends. The CDR3 sequence is 12 residues long. CDR3: CASSPRGYEQYF. DNA for the CDR3: TGTGCCAGCTCACCTAGGGGATACGAGCAGTACTTC.

The chain couples TRBV6-5 to TRBJ1-6; 7 positions agree with TRBD1. The germline V gene encodes CDR1 MNHEY and CDR2 SVGAGI. Losses at the gene ends were 8 bases for V and 7 bases for J; bases not matched to a gene: 8. This CDR3 is built from 14 residues. DNA of the CDR3: TGTGCCAGCGTGTCCAGGGGGGCAAATTCACCCCTCCACTTT. It specifies CASVSRGANSPLHF.

The chain has TRBV5-1 and TRBJ1-1; D gene uncertain. Germline V gene sequence: CDR1 SGHRS, CDR2 YFSETQ. The CDR3 totals 13 residues. V was shortened by 3 bases and J by 0 bases, with 6 bases between the two germline ends. The CDR3 DNA sequence: TGCGCCAGCAGCTCATACATGAACACTGAAGCTTTCTTT. Translation: CASSSYMNTEAFF.